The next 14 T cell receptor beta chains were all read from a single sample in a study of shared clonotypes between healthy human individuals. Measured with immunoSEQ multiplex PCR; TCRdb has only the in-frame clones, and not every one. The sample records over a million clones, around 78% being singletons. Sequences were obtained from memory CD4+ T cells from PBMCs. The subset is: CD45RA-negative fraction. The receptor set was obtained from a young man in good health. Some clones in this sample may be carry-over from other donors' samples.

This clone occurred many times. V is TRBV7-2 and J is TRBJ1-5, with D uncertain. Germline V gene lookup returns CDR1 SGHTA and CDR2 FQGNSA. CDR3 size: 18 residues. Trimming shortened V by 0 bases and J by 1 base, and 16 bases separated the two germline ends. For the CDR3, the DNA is TGTGCCAGCAGCTTAGCGCGGATGGAGGGCCCAAGCAATCAGCCCCAGCATTTT. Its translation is CASSLARMEGPSNQPQHF.

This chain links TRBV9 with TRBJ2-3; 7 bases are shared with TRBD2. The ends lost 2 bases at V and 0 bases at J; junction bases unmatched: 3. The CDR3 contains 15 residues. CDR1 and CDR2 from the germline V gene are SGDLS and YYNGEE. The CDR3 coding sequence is TGTGCCAGCAGCGTTTACGGGAGGAGCACAGATACGCAGTATTTT. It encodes CASSVYGRSTDTQYF.

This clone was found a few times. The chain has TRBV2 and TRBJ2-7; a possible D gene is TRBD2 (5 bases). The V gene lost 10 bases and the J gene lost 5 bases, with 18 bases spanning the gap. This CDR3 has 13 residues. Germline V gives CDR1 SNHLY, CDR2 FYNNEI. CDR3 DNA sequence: TGTGCCATCGGTCGGGATAACGCCAACGAGCAGTACTTC. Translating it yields CAIGRDNANEQYF. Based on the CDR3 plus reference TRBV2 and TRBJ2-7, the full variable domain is EPEVTQTPSHQVTQMGQEVILRCVPISNHLYFYWYRQILGQKVEFLVSFYNNEISEKSEIFDDQFSVERPDGSNFTLKIRSTKLEDSAMYFCAIGRDNANEQYFGPGTRLTVT.

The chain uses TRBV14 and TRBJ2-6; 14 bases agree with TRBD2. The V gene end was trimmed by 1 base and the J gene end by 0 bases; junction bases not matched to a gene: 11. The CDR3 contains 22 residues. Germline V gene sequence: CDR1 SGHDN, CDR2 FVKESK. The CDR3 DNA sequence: TGTGCCAGCAGCCAAGTGTTGGGACTAGCGGGAGAAGTCGGCTCTGGGGCCAACGTCCTGACTTTC. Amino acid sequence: CASSQVLGLAGEVGSGANVLTF.

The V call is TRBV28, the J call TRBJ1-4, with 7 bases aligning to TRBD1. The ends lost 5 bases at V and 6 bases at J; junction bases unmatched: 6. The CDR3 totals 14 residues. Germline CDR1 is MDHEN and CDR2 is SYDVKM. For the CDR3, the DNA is TGTGCCAGCAGTGTACAGGGGAGGGATGAAAAACTGTTTTTT. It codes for CASSVQGRDEKLFF.

The CDR3 loop reads CASSPTGKTYEQYF. The CDR3, as DNA: TGTGCCAGCTCACCGACCGGGAAAACCTACGAGCAGTACTTC. The rearrangement uses TRBV18 and TRBJ2-7; possible D gene TRBD2, 5 bases. The V end lost 3 bases, the J end lost 2 bases, and 11 bases lay between the germline ends. Per germline, CDR1 KGHSH and CDR2 LQKENI. This CDR3 is built from 14 residues.

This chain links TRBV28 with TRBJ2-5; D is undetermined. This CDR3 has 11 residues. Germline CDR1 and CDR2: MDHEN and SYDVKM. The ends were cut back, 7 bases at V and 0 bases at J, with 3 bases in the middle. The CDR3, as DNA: TGTGCCAGCATCGACCAAGAGACCCAGTACTTC. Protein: CASIDQETQYF.

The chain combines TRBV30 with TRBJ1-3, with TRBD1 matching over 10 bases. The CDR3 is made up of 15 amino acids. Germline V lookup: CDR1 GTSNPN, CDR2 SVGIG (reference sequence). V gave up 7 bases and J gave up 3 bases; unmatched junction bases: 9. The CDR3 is CASTRTGGYGNTIYF. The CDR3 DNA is TGTGCCTCGACCAGGACAGGGGGGTATGGAAACACCATATATTTT.

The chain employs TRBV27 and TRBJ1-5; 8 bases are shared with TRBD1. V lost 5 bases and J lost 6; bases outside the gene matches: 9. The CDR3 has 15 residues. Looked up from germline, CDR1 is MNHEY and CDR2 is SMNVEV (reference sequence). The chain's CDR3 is CASSGPGQGSQPQHF. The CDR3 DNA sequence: TGTGCCAGCAGTGGTCCCGGACAGGGTAGTCAGCCCCAGCATTTT.

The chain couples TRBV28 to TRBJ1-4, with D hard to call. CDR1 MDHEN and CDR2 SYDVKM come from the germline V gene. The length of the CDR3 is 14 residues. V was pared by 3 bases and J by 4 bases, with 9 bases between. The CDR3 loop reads CASSFSQINEKLFF. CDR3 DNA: TGTGCCAGCAGTTTCAGTCAGATTAATGAAAAACTGTTTTTT. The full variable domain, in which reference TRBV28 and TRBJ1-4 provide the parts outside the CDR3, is DVKVTQSSRYLVKRTGEKVFLECVQDMDHENMFWYRQDPGLGLRLIYFSYDVKMKEKGDIPEGYSVSREKKERFSLILESASTNQTSMYLCASSFSQINEKLFFGSGTQLSVL.

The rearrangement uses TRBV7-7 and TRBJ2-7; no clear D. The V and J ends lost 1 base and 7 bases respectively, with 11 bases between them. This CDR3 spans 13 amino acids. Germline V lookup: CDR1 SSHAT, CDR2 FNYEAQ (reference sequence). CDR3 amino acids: CASSLDTLREQYF. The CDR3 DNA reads TGTGCCAGCAGCTTAGACACTTTGAGGGAGCAGTACTTC.

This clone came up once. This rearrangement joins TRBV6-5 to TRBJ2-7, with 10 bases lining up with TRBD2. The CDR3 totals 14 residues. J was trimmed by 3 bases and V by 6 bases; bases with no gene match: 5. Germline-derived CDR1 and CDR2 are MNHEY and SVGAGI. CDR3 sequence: CASRSSGRVYEQYF. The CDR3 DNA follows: TGTGCCAGCAGATCAAGCGGGAGGGTCTACGAGCAGTACTTC.

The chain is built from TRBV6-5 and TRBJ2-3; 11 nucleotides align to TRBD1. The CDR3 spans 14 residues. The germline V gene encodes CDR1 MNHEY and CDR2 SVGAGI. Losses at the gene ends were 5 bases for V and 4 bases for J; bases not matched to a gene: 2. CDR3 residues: CASSGTGGADTQYF. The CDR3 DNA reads TGTGCCAGCAGTGGGACAGGGGGGGCAGATACGCAGTATTTT.

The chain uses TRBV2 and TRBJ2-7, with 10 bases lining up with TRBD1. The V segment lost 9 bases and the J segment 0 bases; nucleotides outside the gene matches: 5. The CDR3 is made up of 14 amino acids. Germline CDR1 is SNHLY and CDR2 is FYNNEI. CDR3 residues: CASTGTGASYEQYF. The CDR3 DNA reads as TGTGCCAGTACCGGGACAGGGGCCTCCTACGAGCAGTACTTC.